At least ten counts were recorded for the clone carrying this TCR beta chain. Its antigen is unidentified. According to the study, TCR beta libraries were built with iRepertoire HTBI primers and CDR3-region Arm-PCR. From the multiplex PCR reads, TCRdb called clonotypes with MiXCR, one entry per CDR3 protein. The sample contains around 460,000 distinct CDR3 sequences, 14% of which appear only once. The entry originates in a study of regulatory T cells in long-lasting Graves disease. Study-wide results and caveats: Whereas 966 public clonotypes were shared by new patients, persistent patients shared more, at a few thousand. Those with persistent Graves' had less TCR diversity than newly diagnosed patients.

Time point indicated: newly diagnosed GD, antithyroid drugs for less than 3 months. Preparation of the TCR library used RNA extracted from PBMCs. Approximately 8.6-milliliter peripheral blood samples went into EDTA tubes. There are 13 residues in the CDR3. Trimming left V 8 bases short and J 0 bases short, with 9 bases between. CDR1 MDHEN and CDR2 SYDVKM come from the germline V gene. These data were likewise used in another study, on T cells in Graves' hyperthyroidism and ophthalmopathy.

The receptor comes from a woman aged 45-60 years with Graves disease. The chain has TRBV28 and TRBJ2-3; D remains unclear. Source: peripheral blood mononuclear cells (PBMCs), taken at new diagnosis, from a patient treated with antithyroid drugs. The CDR3 bases are TGTGCCAGCTGGGCCTCTAGCACAGATACGCAGTATTTT. Its translation is CASWASSTDTQYF.